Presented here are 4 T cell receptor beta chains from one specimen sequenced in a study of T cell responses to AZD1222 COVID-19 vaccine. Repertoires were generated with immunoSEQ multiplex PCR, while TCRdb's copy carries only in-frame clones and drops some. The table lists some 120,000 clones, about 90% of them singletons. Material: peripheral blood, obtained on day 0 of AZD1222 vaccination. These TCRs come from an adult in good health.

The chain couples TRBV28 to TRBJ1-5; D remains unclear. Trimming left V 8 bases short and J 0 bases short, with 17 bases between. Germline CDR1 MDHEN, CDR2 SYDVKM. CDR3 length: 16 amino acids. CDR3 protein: CASFGIRTLSNQPQHF. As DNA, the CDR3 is TGTGCCAGCTTTGGTATAAGGACTCTTAGCAATCAGCCCCAGCATTTT.

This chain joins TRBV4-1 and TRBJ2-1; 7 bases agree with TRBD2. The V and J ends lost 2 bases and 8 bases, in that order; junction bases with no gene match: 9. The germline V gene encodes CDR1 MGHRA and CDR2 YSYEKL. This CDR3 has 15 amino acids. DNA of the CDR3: TGCGCCAGCAGCCAAATCTGGGAGGGTCCGGATGAGCAGTTCTTC. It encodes CASSQIWEGPDEQFF.

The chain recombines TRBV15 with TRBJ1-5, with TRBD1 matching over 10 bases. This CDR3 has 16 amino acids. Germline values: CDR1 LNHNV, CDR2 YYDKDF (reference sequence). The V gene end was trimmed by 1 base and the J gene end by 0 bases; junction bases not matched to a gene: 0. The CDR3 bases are TGTGCCACCAGCAGAGGGGACAGGGGTAGCAATCAGCCCCAGCATTTT. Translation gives CATSRGDRGSNQPQHF.

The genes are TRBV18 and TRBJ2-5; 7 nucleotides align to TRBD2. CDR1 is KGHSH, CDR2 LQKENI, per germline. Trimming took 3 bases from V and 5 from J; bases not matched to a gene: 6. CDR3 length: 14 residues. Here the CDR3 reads CASSPGGVSETQYF. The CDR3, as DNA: TGTGCCAGCTCACCGGGGGGGGTCTCGGAGACCCAGTACTTC. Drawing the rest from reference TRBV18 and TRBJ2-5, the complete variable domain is NAGVMQNPRHLVRRRGQEARLRCSPMKGHSHVYWYRQLPEEGLKFMVYLQKENIIDESGMPKERFSAEFPKEGPSILRIQQVVRGDSAAYFCASSPGGVSETQYFGPGTRLLVL.